These 14 T cell receptor beta chains were all obtained from the same sample, sequenced in a study of T cells expressing NK-cell markers. TCRdb derives one entry per CDR3 protein from the 5' RACE reads, leaving out DNA. The listing contains hundreds of thousands of distinct CDR3 sequences. Sequenced sample: blood T cells: a sorted CD56 or NKG2C T cell subset, CD4+ or CD8+ T cells, or bulk PBMC T cells (not recorded which). Every receptor here comes from a man aged 18 to 30 in good health.

This chain connects TRBV9 to TRBJ2-3; TCRdb reports TRBD2, a call that lacks DNA to check it against. The CDR3 is 16 residues long. The germline V gene encodes CDR1 SGDLS and CDR2 YYNGEE. The CDR3 spells CASSSPSSGRTDTQYF.

The CDR3: CASSFSDSYEQYF. The chain combines TRBV27 with TRBJ2-7. This CDR3 is built from 13 residues. CDR1 and CDR2 (germline): MNHEY, SMNVEV (reference sequence).

The rearrangement joins TRBV7-9 to TRBJ1-1; the D call of TRBD1 rests on TCRdb alone, since no DNA is present to check it. Germline CDR1 is SEHNR and CDR2 is FQNEAQ (reference sequence). The length of the CDR3 is 14 residues. The chain's CDR3 is CASSLQGEATEAFF.

This rearrangement joins TRBV20-1 to TRBJ2-4; with no DNA, the TCRdb D assignment of TRBD1 cannot be verified. The CDR3 covers 14 residues. Germline values: CDR1 DFQATT, CDR2 SNEGSKA (reference sequence). This CDR3 reads CSALLQGLKNIQYF.

The V call is TRBV5-6, the J call TRBJ2-2; TCRdb's D gene call, TRBD2, goes unchecked for lack of DNA. Germline-derived CDR1 and CDR2 are SGHDT and YYEEEE. This CDR3 is built from 15 residues. This chain's CDR3 is CASSGRSAGVRELFF.

The J gene is TRBJ1-4, the V gene TRBV13. The germline V gene has CDR1 PRHDT and CDR2 FYEKMQ (reference sequence). The length of the CDR3 is 15 residues. CDR3 protein: CASSSGGVRDEKLFF. The variable domain in full, completed from reference TRBV13 and TRBJ1-4, reads AAGVIQSPRHLIKEKRETATLKCYPIPRHDTVYWYQQGPGQDPQFLISFYEKMQSDKGSIPDRFSAQQFSDYHSELNMSSLELGDSALYFCASSSGGVRDEKLFFGSGTQLSVL.

The chain combines TRBV5-6 with TRBJ2-3; absent DNA, TCRdb's TRBD1 call cannot be checked. Germline V gives CDR1 SGHDT, CDR2 YYEEEE. The CDR3 is 15 residues long. The CDR3 loop is CASRNRAADTDTQYF.

This chain links TRBV29-1 with TRBJ2-1; TCRdb's D gene call, TRBD2, goes unchecked for lack of DNA. CDR1 is SQVTM and CDR2 is ANQGSEA in the germline V gene. The CDR3 has 14 residues. The CDR3 is CSVQAGGGRDEQFF.

The J gene is TRBJ2-1, the V gene TRBV7-2; TCRdb calls TRBD2, which cannot be checked without DNA. Per the germline V gene, CDR1 is SGHTA and CDR2 is FQGNSA. The CDR3 consists of 16 residues. CDR3: CASSPNPLADYNEQFF.

The chain combines TRBV12-3 or TRBV12-4 with TRBJ1-1; TCRdb's assignment of TRBD1 cannot be checked, as there is no DNA. The CDR3 consists of 13 residues. CDR3 sequence reads: CASSSRVDRDPFF.

The chain has TRBV27 and TRBJ2-4; TCRdb gives TRBD1 as the D gene, but with no DNA this cannot be confirmed. The CDR3 consists of 14 residues. Per germline, CDR1 MNHEY and CDR2 SMNVEV (reference sequence). The CDR3 is CASSFRSQGDIQYF.

The V and J genes are TRBV6-1 and TRBJ1-5. The CDR3 contains 16 residues. Germline V gene lookup returns CDR1 MNHNS and CDR2 SASEGT. CDR3 in amino acids: CASSELLGSPDQPQHF.

This chain connects TRBV4-2 to TRBJ2-7; TCRdb's D call of TRBD2 is untestable without DNA. Per germline, CDR1 LGHNA and CDR2 YNFKEQ. There are 16 residues in the CDR3. CDR3: CASSQVAGGRRGEQYF.

The V and J genes are TRBV20-1 and TRBJ1-6; TCRdb's assignment of TRBD1 cannot be checked, as there is no DNA. CDR1 is DFQATT, CDR2 SNEGSKA, per germline (reference sequence). This CDR3 is 17 amino acids long. The CDR3 here is CSARSVKDRSYNSPLHF.